Listed here are 24 T cell receptor beta chains from one sample, sequenced in a study of T cell changes during pregnancy in multiple sclerosis. Assay used: immunoSEQ multiplex PCR; TCRdb lists only in-frame clones, some missing. The repertoire holds tens of thousands of clones, around nine tenths seen once, with under 2.5% in the top ten. The material was peripheral blood, obtained in the first trimester of pregnancy. Receptors originate from a female donor in good health, enrolled as a control in a pregnancy study.

V gene TRBV5-1 combines with J gene TRBJ2-1; 10 positions agree with TRBD2. Germline CDR1 is SGHRS and CDR2 is YFSETQ. The CDR3 sequence is 15 residues long. Trimming at V came to 0 bases and at J to 15 bases, leaving 12 bases not matched to a gene. In nucleotides, the CDR3 is TGCGCCAGCAGCTTGGGAGCAGCGGGGGGGTCGCCGGGGTTCTTC. As protein: CASSLGAAGGSPGFF.

In its sample, this clone was seen once. The chain employs TRBV28 and TRBJ2-5; the match to TRBD2 covers 7 bases. The germline CDR1 and CDR2 sequences are MDHEN and SYDVKM. The CDR3 is made up of 14 amino acids. The J segment lost 4 bases and the V segment lost 2 bases, leaving 4 bases of the junction unmatched. CDR3 sequence: CASSLVGLGETQYF. The CDR3 DNA follows: TGTGCCAGCAGTTTAGTCGGACTAGGAGAGACCCAGTACTTC.

The chain combines TRBV6-5 with TRBJ2-2; TRBD1 might be the D (6 bases). The germline V gene has CDR1 MNHEY and CDR2 SVGAGI. The CDR3 contains 15 residues. V dropped 0 bases and J dropped 6 bases, with 11 bases sitting between them. The chain's CDR3 is CASSYSGQSSGELFF. CDR3 in DNA: TGTGCCAGCAGTTACTCAGGACAGTCCTCCGGGGAGCTGTTTTTT.

This rearrangement joins TRBV4-2 to TRBJ2-1; TRBD2 matches 12 bases. J lost 3 bases, V lost 0 bases, and 3 bases had no gene match. In germline, CDR1 is LGHNA, CDR2 YNFKEQ. The CDR3 is 17 residues long. The CDR3 nucleotides read TGTGCCAGCAGCCAAGAATCGGGACTAGCGGGCTACAATGAGCAGTTCTTC. Its translation: CASSQESGLAGYNEQFF.

The chain uses TRBV11-3 and TRBJ2-7; 10 bases are a match to TRBD1. The CDR3 spans 14 residues. With 5 bases clipped from V and 5 bases from J, the junction kept 6 bases outside the gene matches. CDR1 and CDR2 (germline): SGHNT, YENEEA. The DNA for the CDR3 is TGTGCCAGCAGCCATGGGACAGGGGAGGACGAGCAGTACTTC. This sequence encodes CASSHGTGEDEQYF.

Here the CDR3 reads CASSPTVSYEQYF. CDR3 nucleotides: TGTGCCAGCAGTCCGACAGTCTCCTACGAGCAGTACTTC. This rearrangement joins TRBV6-5 to TRBJ2-7; possibly TRBD1 for D (5 bases). V was trimmed by 5 bases and J by 0 bases, leaving 8 bases between them. The germline V gene has CDR1 MNHEY and CDR2 SVGAGI. This CDR3 has 13 residues.

This sequence joins TRBV10-3 and TRBJ2-7; a weak D match, TRBD2 (5 bases). V lost 4 bases and J lost 2, with 12 bases in between. Germline V lookup: CDR1 ENHRY, CDR2 SYGVKD. This CDR3 is built from 14 residues. The CDR3 protein is CAISALDLTYEQYF. The CDR3 bases are TGTGCCATCAGTGCACTAGACTTAACCTACGAGCAGTACTTC.

The chain combines TRBV2 with TRBJ1-2; the D is unclear. The CDR3 loop spans 11 amino acids. V lost 3 bases and J lost 8, with 7 bases in between. Germline CDR1 SNHLY, CDR2 FYNNEI. CDR3 protein: CASSEHEGYTF. DNA of the CDR3: TGTGCCAGCAGTGAGCACGAGGGCTACACCTTC.

The chain is built from TRBV20-1 and TRBJ1-5, with D unclear. The CDR3 is 10 residues long. CDR1 and CDR2 from the germline V gene are DFQATT and SNEGSKA (reference sequence). V shed 3 bases and J shed 9 bases, with 6 bases lying between them. The CDR3 DNA follows: TGCAGTGCTAGGAGAGGGCCCCAGCATTTT. Amino acids: CSARRGPQHF.

The J gene is TRBJ2-5, the V gene TRBV28, with D perhaps TRBD1 (5 bases). The germline V and J ends were trimmed by 6 bases and 5 bases, with 16 bases remaining between them. Germline CDR1 MDHEN, CDR2 SYDVKM. This CDR3 contains 14 residues. The CDR3 DNA reads as TGTGCCAGCAGCCCTCGACAGATCGGGGAGACCCAGTACTTC. As protein: CASSPRQIGETQYF.

The J gene is TRBJ2-5, the V gene TRBV7-9; 8 nucleotides line up with TRBD1. The CDR3 loop spans 15 amino acids. Germline CDR1 and CDR2: SEHNR and FQNEAQ (reference sequence). Germline trimming cut 2 bases from V and 5 bases from J; bases unmatched to any gene: 7. The CDR3 coding sequence is TGTGCCAGCAGCTTATATCAGGGGGCAATGGAGACCCAGTACTTC. As protein: CASSLYQGAMETQYF.

J is TRBJ2-7 and V is TRBV13, with TRBD1 as a possible D gene (6 bases). V shed 0 bases and J shed 1 base, with 7 bases lying between them. This CDR3 has 14 residues. Germline loops: CDR1 PRHDT, CDR2 FYEKMQ (reference sequence). The CDR3 coding sequence is TGTGCCAGCAGCTTAGGGGACAGTTCCTACGAGCAGTACTTC. Amino acid sequence: CASSLGDSSYEQYF.

The chain couples TRBV9 to TRBJ1-5; TRBD1 agrees at 9 bases. Germline CDR1 reads SGDLS; CDR2 reads YYNGEE. The CDR3 has 18 amino acids. V was pared by 5 bases and J by 0 bases, with 12 bases of the junction left unmatched. The CDR3 sequence: CASREDRDRVVSNQPQHF. The CDR3, as DNA: TGTGCCAGCAGGGAAGACCGGGACAGGGTAGTTAGCAATCAGCCCCAGCATTTT.

This clone was observed once. CDR3 loop: CASTIAPGHFNEQFF. CDR3 nucleotides: TGTGCCAGTACCATAGCACCGGGACACTTCAATGAGCAGTTCTTC. The chain has TRBV19 and TRBJ2-1; D possibly corresponds to TRBD1 (6 bases). In germline, CDR1 is LNHDA, CDR2 SQIVND (reference sequence). The V and J ends lost 7 bases and 6 bases respectively, with 19 bases between them. The CDR3 loop spans 15 amino acids.

This clone was detected only once. The chain carries TRBV9 and TRBJ1-3, with D unclear. V lost 0 bases, J lost 4 bases, and 8 bases lay in between. The CDR3 is 14 residues long. Germline V lookup: CDR1 SGDLS, CDR2 YYNGEE. CDR3 region: CASSVATGGNTIYF. As DNA, the CDR3 is TGTGCCAGCAGCGTAGCTACGGGGGGAAACACCATATATTTT.

This clone was recorded once. This sequence joins TRBV30 and TRBJ1-1; maybe TRBD1 (6 bases). From germline, CDR1 is GTSNPN and CDR2 SVGIG (reference sequence). V lost 0 bases, J lost 9 bases, and 11 bases lay in between. The CDR3 runs to 12 residues. DNA of the CDR3: TGTGCCTGGAGTGTTAGCCAGGGGCAAGCTTTCTTT. Amino acid sequence: CAWSVSQGQAFF. The full variable domain, with the rest looked up from reference TRBV30 and TRBJ1-1, is SQTIHQWPATLVQPVGSPLSLECTVEGTSNPNLYWYRQAAGRGLQLLFYSVGIGQISSEVPQNLSASRPQDRQFILSSKKLLLSDSGFYLCAWSVSQGQAFFGQGTRLTVV.

The V gene is TRBV19, the J gene TRBJ2-5; D perhaps matches TRBD1 (5 bases). The CDR3 covers 16 residues. Trimming removed 1 base from V and 0 bases from J, with 12 bases in between. Germline lookup yields CDR1 LNHDA and CDR2 SQIVND (reference sequence). CDR3 coding DNA: TGTGCCAGTAGTATAGGCAGGGAACTGTACCAAGAGACCCAGTACTTC. This codes for CASSIGRELYQETQYF.

V is TRBV6-1 and J is TRBJ2-3; tentative D call: TRBD2 (5 bases). The CDR3 has 13 residues. The germline V gene has CDR1 MNHNS and CDR2 SASEGT. The V and J ends lost 10 bases and 5 bases respectively, with 16 bases between them. CDR3 in amino acids: CATEVAGRDTQYF. CDR3 bases: TGTGCCACCGAGGTCGCGGGCCGAGATACGCAGTATTTT.

The table lists this clone with a few counts. The rearrangement uses TRBV6-4 and TRBJ2-1; TRBD2 agrees at 8 bases. CDR1 and CDR2 (germline): MRHNA, SNTAGT. J lost 5 bases, V lost 0 bases, and 6 bases had no gene match. This CDR3 is 16 amino acids long. CDR3 nucleotides: TGTGCCAGCAGTGACTCTGCGGGAGGAGGAAACAATGAGCAGTTCTTC. This translates into CASSDSAGGGNNEQFF.

This chain joins TRBV2 and TRBJ2-5; D unresolved. CDR3 size: 13 residues. Deletions cut 4 bases from V and 2 bases from J, with 8 bases between. CDR1 is SNHLY and CDR2 is FYNNEI in the germline V gene. The CDR3 sequence: CASSGDSQETQYF. DNA for the CDR3: TGTGCCAGCAGTGGCGACTCTCAAGAGACCCAGTACTTC. The full variable domain, its missing parts supplied by reference TRBV2 and TRBJ2-5, is EPEVTQTPSHQVTQMGQEVILRCVPISNHLYFYWYRQILGQKVEFLVSFYNNEISEKSEIFDDQFSVERPDGSNFTLKIRSTKLEDSAMYFCASSGDSQETQYFGPGTRLLVL.

The chain links TRBV4-1 to TRBJ2-7; 7 bases fit TRBD1. The CDR3 extends over 14 amino acids. After removal of 0 bases from V and 4 bases from J, the junction contained 3 bases not matched to a gene. Per the germline V gene, CDR1 is MGHRA and CDR2 is YSYEKL. The CDR3 DNA reads as TGCGCCAGCAGCCAAGAAGACAGGGAATACGAGCAGTACTTC. Its protein is CASSQEDREYEQYF.

V and J are TRBV7-2 and TRBJ2-4, with D perhaps matching TRBD1 (6 bases). Between the trimmed V and J ends, which lost 2 bases and 6 bases, there was a span of 8 bases. From germline, CDR1 is SGHTA and CDR2 FQGNSA. This CDR3 has 13 residues. The CDR3 loop is CASSLQGRNIQYF. The DNA for the CDR3 is TGTGCCAGCAGCTTACAGGGGAGAAACATTCAGTACTTC. Variable domain in full (rest from reference TRBV7-2 and TRBJ2-4): GAGVSQSPSNKVTEKGKDVELRCDPISGHTALYWYRQSLGQGLEFLIYFQGNSAPDKSGLPSDRFSAERTGGSVSTLTIQRTQQEDSAVYLCASSLQGRNIQYFGAGTRLSVL.

The chain recombines TRBV29-1 with TRBJ2-1; D may be TRBD2 (5 bases). Germline-derived CDR1 and CDR2 are SQVTM and ANQGSEA. The V and J ends lost 4 bases and 1 base respectively, with 11 bases between them. The CDR3 is 14 residues long. The CDR3, as DNA: TGCAGCGTTGTGTGGGAGAGTTCCTACAATGAGCAGTTCTTC. The encoded protein is CSVVWESSYNEQFF.

This clone was counted many times. The V gene is TRBV21-1, the J gene TRBJ2-5; whether TRBD2, the table's D call, matches the DNA was not checked. TRBV21-1 is labeled a pseudogene. This CDR3 is 18 amino acids long. The CDR3 spells CASSKWRLAERSRETQYF. For the CDR3, the DNA is TGTGCCAGCAGCAAATGGAGACTAGCGGAAAGGAGCCGGGAGACCCAGTACTTC.